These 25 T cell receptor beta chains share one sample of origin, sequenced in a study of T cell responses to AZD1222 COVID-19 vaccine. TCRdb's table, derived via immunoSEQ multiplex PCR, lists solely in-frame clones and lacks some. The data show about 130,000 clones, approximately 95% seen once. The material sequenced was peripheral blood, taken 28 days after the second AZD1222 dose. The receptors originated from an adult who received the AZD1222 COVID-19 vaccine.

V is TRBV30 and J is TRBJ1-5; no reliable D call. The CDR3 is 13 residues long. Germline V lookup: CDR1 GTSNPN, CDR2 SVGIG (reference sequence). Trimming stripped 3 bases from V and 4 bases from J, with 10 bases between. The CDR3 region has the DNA TGTGCCTGGAGCTTGACTGGGAATCAGCCCCAGCATTTT. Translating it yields CAWSLTGNQPQHF.

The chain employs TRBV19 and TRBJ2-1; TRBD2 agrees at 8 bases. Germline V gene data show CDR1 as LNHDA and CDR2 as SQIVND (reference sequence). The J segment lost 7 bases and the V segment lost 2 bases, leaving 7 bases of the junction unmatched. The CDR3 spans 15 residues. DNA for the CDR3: TGTGCCAGTAGTATATATCTAGCGGGTGGTAATGAGCAGTTCTTC. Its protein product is CASSIYLAGGNEQFF.

CDR3 sequence reads: CASSLETDTQYF. CDR3 bases: TGTGCCAGCAGCCTGGAGACAGATACGCAGTATTTT. The chain employs TRBV6-2 or TRBV6-3 and TRBJ2-3; D uncertain. Germline V gene data show CDR1 as MNHEY and CDR2 as SVGEGT. CDR3 size: 12 residues. V gave up 6 bases and J gave up 3 bases, with 7 bases separating them.

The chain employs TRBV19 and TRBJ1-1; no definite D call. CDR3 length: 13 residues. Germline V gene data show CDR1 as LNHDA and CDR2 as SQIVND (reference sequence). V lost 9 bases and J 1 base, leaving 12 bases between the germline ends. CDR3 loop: CASSVTSNTEAFF. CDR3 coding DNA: TGTGCCAGCAGCGTTACATCGAACACTGAAGCTTTCTTT.

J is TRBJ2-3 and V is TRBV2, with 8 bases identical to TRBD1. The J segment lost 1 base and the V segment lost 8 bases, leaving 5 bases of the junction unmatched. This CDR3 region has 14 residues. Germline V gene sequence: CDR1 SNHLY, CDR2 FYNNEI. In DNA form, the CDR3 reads TGTGCCAGCCCTCAGGGGGCAGGCACAGATACGCAGTATTTT. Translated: CASPQGAGTDTQYF.

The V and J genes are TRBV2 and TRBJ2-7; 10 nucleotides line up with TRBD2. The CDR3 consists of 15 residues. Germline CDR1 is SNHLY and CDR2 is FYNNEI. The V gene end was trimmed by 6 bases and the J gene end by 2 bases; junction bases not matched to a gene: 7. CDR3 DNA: TGTGCCAGCAGAAAAGCCGGGACTAGCGCCTACGAGCAGTACTTC. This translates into CASRKAGTSAYEQYF.

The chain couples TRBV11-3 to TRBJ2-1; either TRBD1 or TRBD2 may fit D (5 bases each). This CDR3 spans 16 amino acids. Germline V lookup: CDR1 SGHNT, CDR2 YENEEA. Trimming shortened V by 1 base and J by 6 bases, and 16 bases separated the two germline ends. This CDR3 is CASSLGGQGRVNEQFF. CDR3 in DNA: TGTGCCAGCAGCTTAGGAGGGCAGGGTCGCGTCAATGAGCAGTTCTTC.

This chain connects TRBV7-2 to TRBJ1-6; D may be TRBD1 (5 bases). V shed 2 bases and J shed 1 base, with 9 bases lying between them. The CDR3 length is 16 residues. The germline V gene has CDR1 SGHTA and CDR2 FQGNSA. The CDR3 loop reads CASSLRGESYNSPLHF. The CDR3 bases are TGTGCCAGCAGCTTACGGGGGGAGTCCTATAATTCACCCCTCCACTTT. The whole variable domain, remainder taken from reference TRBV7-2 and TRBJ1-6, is GAGVSQSPSNKVTEKGKDVELRCDPISGHTALYWYRQSLGQGLEFLIYFQGNSAPDKSGLPSDRFSAERTGGSVSTLTIQRTQQEDSAVYLCASSLRGESYNSPLHFGNGTRLTVT.

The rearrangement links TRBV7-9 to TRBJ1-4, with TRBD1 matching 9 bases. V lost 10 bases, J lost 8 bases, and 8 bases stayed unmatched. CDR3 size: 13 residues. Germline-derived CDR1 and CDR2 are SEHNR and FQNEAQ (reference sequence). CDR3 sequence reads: CATGQGLSEKLFF. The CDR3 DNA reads TGTGCCACCGGACAGGGGTTGTCAGAAAAACTGTTTTTT. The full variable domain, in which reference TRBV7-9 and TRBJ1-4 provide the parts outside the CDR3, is DTGVSQNPRHKITKRGQNVTFRCDPISEHNRLYWYRQTLGQGPEFLTYFQNEAQLEKSRLLSDRFSAERPKGSFSTLEIQRTEQGDSAMYLCATGQGLSEKLFFGSGTQLSVL.

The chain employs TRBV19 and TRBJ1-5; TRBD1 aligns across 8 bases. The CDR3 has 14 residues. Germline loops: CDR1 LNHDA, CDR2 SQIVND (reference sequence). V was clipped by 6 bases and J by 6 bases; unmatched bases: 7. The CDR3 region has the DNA TGTGCCAGTAGCTTCCAGGGGGCGAGTCAGCCCCAGCATTTT. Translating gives CASSFQGASQPQHF.

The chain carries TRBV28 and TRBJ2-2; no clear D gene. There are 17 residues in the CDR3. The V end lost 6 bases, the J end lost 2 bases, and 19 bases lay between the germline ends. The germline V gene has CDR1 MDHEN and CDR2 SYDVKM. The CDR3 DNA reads TGTGCCAGCAGCTACCTCCCCCCTACCCTTAACACCGGGGAGCTGTTTTTT. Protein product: CASSYLPPTLNTGELFF.

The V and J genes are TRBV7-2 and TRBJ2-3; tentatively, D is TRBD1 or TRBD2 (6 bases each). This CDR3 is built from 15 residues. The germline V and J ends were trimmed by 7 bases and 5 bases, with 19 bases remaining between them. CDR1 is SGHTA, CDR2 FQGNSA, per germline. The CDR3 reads CASTLLGGVGDTQYF. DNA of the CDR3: TGTGCCAGCACTCTGTTGGGGGGCGTTGGAGATACGCAGTATTTT.

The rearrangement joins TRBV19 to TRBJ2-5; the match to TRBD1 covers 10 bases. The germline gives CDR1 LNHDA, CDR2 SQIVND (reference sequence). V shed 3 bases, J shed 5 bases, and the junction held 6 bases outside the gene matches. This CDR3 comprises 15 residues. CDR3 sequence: CASSIGTGDVETQYF. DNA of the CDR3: TGTGCCAGTAGTATTGGGACAGGGGATGTGGAGACCCAGTACTTC.

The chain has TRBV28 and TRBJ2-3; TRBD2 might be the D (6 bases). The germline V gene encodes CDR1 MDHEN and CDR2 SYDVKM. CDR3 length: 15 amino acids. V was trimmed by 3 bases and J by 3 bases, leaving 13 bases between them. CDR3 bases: TGTGCCAGCAGTTTTCTGGGGGGTGGAACAGATACGCAGTATTTT. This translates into CASSFLGGGTDTQYF.

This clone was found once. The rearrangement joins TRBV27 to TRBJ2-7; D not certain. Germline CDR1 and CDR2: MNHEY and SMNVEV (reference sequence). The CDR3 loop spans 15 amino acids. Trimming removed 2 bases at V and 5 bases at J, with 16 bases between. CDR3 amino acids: CASSLDITVVNEQYF. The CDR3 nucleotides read TGTGCCAGCAGTTTAGACATCACGGTTGTCAACGAGCAGTACTTC.

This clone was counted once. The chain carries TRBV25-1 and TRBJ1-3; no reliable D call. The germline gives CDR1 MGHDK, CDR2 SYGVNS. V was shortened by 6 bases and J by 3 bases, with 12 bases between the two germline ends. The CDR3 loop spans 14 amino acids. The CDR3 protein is CASRRVLSGNTIYF. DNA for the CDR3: TGTGCCAGCAGGCGGGTTTTAAGTGGAAACACCATATATTTT.

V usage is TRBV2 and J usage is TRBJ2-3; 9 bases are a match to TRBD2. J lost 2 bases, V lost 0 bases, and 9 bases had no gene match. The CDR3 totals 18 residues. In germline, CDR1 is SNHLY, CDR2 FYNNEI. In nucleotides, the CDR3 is TGTGCCAGCAGTGAAGCGCTTTGGCGGGGGGGCGTCACAGATACGCAGTATTTT. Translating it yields CASSEALWRGGVTDTQYF. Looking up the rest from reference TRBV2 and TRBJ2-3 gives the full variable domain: EPEVTQTPSHQVTQMGQEVILRCVPISNHLYFYWYRQILGQKVEFLVSFYNNEISEKSEIFDDQFSVERPDGSNFTLKIRSTKLEDSAMYFCASSEALWRGGVTDTQYFGPGTRLTVL.

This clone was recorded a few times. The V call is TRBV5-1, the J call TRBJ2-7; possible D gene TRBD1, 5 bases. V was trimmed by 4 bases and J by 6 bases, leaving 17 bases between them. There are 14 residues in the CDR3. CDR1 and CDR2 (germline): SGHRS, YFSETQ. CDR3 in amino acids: CASSQRQSMGEQYF. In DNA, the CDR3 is TGCGCCAGCAGCCAAAGACAGTCAATGGGCGAGCAGTACTTC. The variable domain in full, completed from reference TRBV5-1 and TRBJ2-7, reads KAGVTQTPRYLIKTRGQQVTLSCSPISGHRSVSWYQQTPGQGLQFLFEYFSETQRNKGNFPGRFSGRQFSNSRSEMNVSTLELGDSALYLCASSQRQSMGEQYFGPGTRLTVT.

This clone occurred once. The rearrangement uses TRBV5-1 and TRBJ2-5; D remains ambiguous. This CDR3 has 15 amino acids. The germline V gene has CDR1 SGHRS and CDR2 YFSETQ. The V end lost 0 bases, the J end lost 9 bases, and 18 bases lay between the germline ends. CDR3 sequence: CASSLESRATYAQYF. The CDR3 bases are TGCGCCAGCAGCTTGGAATCCCGGGCGACTTACGCCCAGTACTTC.

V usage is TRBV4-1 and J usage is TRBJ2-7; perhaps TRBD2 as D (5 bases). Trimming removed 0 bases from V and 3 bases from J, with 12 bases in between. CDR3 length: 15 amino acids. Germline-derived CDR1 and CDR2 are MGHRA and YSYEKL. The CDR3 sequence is CASSQEGVAYYEQYF. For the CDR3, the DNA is TGCGCCAGCAGCCAAGAGGGAGTCGCATACTACGAGCAGTACTTC.

The CDR3 protein is CASSLRQGNTEAFF. For the CDR3, the DNA is TGTGCCAGCAGCTTGCGCCAGGGTAACACTGAAGCTTTCTTT. The V call is TRBV7-9, the J call TRBJ1-1; perhaps TRBD1 as D (5 bases). The CDR3 runs to 14 residues. Germline V gene lookup returns CDR1 SEHNR and CDR2 FQNEAQ (reference sequence). Trimming shortened V by 3 bases and J by 2 bases, and 10 bases separated the two germline ends. Variable domain in full (rest from reference TRBV7-9 and TRBJ1-1): DTGVSQNPRHKITKRGQNVTFRCDPISEHNRLYWYRQTLGQGPEFLTYFQNEAQLEKSRLLSDRFSAERPKGSFSTLEIQRTEQGDSAMYLCASSLRQGNTEAFFGQGTRLTVV.

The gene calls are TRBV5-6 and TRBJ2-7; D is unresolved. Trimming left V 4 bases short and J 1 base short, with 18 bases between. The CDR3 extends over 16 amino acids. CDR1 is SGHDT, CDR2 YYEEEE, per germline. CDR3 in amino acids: CASSRTVGQASYEQYF. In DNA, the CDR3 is TGTGCCAGCAGCCGTACGGTTGGGCAGGCGTCCTACGAGCAGTACTTC.

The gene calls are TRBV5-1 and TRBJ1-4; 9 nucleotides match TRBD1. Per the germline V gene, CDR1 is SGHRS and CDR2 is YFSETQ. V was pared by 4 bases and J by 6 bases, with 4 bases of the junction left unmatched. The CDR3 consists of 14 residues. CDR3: CASSVGQGYEKLFF. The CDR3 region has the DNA TGCGCCAGCAGCGTGGGACAGGGATATGAAAAACTGTTTTTT.

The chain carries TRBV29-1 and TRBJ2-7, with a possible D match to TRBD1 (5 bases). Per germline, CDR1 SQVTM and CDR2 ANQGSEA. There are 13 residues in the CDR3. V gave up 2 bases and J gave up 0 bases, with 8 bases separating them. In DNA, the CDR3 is TGCAGCGTTGAATGGGGCAGCTCCTACGAGCAGTACTTC. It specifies CSVEWGSSYEQYF.

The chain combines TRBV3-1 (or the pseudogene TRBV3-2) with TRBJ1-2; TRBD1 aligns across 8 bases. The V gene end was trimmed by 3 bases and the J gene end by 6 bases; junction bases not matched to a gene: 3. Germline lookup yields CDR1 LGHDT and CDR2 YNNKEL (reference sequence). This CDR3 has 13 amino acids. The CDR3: CASSHGQGDGYTF. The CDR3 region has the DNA TGTGCCAGCAGCCATGGACAGGGAGATGGCTACACCTTC.